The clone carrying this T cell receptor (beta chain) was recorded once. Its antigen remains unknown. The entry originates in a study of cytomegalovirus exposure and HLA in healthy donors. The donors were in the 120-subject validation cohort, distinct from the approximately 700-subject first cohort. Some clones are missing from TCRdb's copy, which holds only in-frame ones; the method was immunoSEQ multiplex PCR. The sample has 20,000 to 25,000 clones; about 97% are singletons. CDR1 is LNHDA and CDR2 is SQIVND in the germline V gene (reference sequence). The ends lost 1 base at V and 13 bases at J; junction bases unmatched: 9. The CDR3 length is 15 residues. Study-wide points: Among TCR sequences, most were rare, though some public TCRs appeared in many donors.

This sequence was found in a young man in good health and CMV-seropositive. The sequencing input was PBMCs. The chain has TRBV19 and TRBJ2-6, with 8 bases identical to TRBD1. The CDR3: CASSIGQGALRVLTF. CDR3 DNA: TGTGCCAGTAGTATAGGTCAGGGGGCACTCCGGGTCCTGACTTTC.